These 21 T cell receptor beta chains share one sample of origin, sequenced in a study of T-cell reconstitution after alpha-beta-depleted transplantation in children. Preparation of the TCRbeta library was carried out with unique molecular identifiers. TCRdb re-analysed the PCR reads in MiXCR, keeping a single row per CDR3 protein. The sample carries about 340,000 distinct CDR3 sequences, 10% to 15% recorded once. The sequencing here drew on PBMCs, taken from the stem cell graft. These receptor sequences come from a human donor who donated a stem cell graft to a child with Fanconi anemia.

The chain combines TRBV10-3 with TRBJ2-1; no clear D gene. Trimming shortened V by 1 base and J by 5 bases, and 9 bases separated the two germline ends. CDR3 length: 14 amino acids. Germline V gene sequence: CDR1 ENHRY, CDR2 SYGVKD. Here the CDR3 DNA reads TGTGCCATCAGTGAGTTTGCCAGTAACAATGAGCAGTTCTTC. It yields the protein CAISEFASNNEQFF.

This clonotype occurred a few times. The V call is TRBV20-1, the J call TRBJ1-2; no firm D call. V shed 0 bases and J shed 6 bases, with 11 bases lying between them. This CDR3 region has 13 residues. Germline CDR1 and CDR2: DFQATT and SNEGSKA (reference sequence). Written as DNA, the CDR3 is TGCAGTGCTAGAGATCGGACCCTGCATGGCTACACCTTC. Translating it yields CSARDRTLHGYTF.

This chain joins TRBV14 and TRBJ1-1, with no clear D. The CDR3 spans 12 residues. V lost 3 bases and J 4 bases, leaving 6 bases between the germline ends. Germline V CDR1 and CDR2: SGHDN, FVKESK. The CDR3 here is CASSQAFTEAFF. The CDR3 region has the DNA TGTGCCAGCAGCCAGGCCTTCACTGAAGCTTTCTTT.

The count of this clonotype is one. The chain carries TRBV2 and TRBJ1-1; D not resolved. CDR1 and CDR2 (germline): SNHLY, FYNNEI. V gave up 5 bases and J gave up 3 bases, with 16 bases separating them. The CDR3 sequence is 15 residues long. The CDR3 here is CASSKGKSLDTEAFF. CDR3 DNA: TGTGCCAGCAGTAAAGGGAAAAGCTTGGACACTGAAGCTTTCTTT.

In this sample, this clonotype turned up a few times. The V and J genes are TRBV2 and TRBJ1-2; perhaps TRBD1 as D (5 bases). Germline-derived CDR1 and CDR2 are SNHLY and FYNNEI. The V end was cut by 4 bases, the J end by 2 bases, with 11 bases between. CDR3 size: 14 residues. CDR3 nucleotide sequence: TGTGCCAGCAGTGCCTCGACAGTGAACTATGGCTACACCTTC. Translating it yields CASSASTVNYGYTF. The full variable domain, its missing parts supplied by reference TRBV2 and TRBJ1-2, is EPEVTQTPSHQVTQMGQEVILRCVPISNHLYFYWYRQILGQKVEFLVSFYNNEISEKSEIFDDQFSVERPDGSNFTLKIRSTKLEDSAMYFCASSASTVNYGYTFGSGTRLTVV.

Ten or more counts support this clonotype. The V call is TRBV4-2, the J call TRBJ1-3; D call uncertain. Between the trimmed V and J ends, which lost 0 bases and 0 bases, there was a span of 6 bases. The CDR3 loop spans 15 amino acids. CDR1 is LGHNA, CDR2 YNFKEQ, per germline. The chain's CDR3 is CASSQDPSSGNTIYF. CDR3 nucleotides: TGTGCCAGCAGCCAAGATCCCTCCTCTGGAAACACCATATATTTT.

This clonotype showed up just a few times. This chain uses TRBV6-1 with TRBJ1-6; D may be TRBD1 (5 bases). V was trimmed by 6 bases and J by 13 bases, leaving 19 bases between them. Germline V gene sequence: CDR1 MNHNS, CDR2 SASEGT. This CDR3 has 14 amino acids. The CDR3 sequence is CASRWGLRDWPLHF. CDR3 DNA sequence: TGTGCCAGCAGGTGGGGACTGCGGGATTGGCCCCTCCACTTT.

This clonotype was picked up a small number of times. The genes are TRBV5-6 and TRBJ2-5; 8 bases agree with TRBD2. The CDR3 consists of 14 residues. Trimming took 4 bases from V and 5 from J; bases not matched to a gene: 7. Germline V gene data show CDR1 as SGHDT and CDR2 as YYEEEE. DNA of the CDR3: TGTGCCAGCAGCCGCCGGGAGGGCGCGGAGACCCAGTACTTC. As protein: CASSRREGAETQYF.

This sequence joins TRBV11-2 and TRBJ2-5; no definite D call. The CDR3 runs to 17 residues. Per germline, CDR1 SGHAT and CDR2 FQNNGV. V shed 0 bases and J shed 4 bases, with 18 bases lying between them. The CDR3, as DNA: TGTGCCAGCAGCTTAGAGGGCGACCGGGCAATCAGAGAGACCCAGTACTTC. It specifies CASSLEGDRAIRETQYF. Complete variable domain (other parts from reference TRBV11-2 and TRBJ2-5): EAGVAQSPRYKIIEKRQSVAFWCNPISGHATLYWYQQILGQGPKLLIQFQNNGVVDDSQLPKDRFSAERLKGVDSTLKIQPAKLEDSAVYLCASSLEGDRAIRETQYFGPGTRLLVL.

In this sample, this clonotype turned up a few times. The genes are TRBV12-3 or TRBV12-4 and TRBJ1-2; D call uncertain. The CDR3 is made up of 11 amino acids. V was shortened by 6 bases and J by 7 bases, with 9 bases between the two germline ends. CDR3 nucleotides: TGTGCCAGCAGCCAAAGATTTGGCTACACCTTC. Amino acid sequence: CASSQRFGYTF.

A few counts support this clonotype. The CDR3 loop is CATSRDPAGDSPLHF. CDR3 nucleotides: TGTGCCACCAGCAGAGATCCGGCAGGGGATTCACCCCTCCACTTT. The chain has TRBV15 and TRBJ1-6; tentative D call: TRBD1 (6 bases). V shed 0 bases and J shed 8 bases, with 11 bases lying between them. Germline values: CDR1 LNHNV, CDR2 YYDKDF (reference sequence). The CDR3 totals 15 residues.

CDR3 in amino acids: CASSPGTGASYGYTF. The CDR3 DNA reads as TGTGCCAGCTCACCAGGGACAGGGGCGAGCTATGGCTACACCTTC. V is TRBV18 and J is TRBJ1-2, with 10 bases that match TRBD1. After removal of 2 bases from V and 4 bases from J, the junction contained 4 bases not matched to a gene. The germline V gene has CDR1 KGHSH and CDR2 LQKENI. The CDR3 spans 15 residues.

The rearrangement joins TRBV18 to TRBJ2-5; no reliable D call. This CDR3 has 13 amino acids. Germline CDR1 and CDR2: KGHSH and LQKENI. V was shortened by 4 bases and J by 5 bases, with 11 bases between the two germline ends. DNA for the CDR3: TGTGCCAGCTCACTCTCTCTGTACGAGACCCAGTACTTC. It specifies CASSLSLYETQYF.

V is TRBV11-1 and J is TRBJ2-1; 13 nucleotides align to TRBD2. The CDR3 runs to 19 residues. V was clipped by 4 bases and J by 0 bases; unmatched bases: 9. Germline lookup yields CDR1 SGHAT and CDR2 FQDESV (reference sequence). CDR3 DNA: TGTGCCAGCAGCTCCGGGACTAGCGGGGCCAAGAGCTCCTACAATGAGCAGTTCTTC. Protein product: CASSSGTSGAKSSYNEQFF.

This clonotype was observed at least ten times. This CDR3 is CASSTRRNRGDTGELFF. CDR3 in DNA: TGTGCCAGCAGCACCCGGCGGAACAGGGGGGACACCGGGGAGCTGTTTTTT. This chain uses TRBV7-8 with TRBJ2-2, with 8 bases identical to TRBD1. CDR1 is SGHVS and CDR2 is FQNEAQ in the germline V gene. V trimming: 5 bases; J trimming: 3 bases; junction bases outside the gene matches: 11. The CDR3 length is 17 residues.

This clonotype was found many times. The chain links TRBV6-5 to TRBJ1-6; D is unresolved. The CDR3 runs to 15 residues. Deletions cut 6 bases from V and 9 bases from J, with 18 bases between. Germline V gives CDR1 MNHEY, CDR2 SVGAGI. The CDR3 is CASSPQRWSSSPLHF. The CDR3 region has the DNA TGTGCCAGCAGCCCCCAGAGGTGGTCGAGTTCACCCCTCCACTTT.

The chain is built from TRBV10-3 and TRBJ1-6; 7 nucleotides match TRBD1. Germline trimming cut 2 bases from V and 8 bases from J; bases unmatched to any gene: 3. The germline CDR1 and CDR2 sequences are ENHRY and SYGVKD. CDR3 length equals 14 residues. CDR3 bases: TGTGCCATCAGTGAGGAGGGGGCCGATTCACCCCTCCACTTT. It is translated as CAISEEGADSPLHF.

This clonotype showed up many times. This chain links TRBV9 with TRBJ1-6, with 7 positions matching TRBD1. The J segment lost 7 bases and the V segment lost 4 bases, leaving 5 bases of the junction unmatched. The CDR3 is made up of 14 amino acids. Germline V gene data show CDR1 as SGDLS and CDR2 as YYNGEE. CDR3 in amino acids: CASSPTGANSPLHF. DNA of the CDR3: TGTGCCAGCAGCCCAACAGGGGCAAATTCACCCCTCCACTTT.

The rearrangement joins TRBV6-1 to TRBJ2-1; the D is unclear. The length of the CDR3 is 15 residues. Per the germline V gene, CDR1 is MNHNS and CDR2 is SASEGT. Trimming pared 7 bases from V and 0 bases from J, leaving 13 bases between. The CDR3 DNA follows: TGTGCCAGCATTCAAGACGGAAGCTCCTACAATGAGCAGTTCTTC. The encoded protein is CASIQDGSSYNEQFF.

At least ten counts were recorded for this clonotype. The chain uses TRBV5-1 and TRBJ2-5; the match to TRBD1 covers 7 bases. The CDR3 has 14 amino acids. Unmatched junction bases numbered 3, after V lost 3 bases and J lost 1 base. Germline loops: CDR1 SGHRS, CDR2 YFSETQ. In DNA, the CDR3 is TGCGCCAGCAGCTCCAGGGGGACCCAAGAGACCCAGTACTTC. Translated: CASSSRGTQETQYF.

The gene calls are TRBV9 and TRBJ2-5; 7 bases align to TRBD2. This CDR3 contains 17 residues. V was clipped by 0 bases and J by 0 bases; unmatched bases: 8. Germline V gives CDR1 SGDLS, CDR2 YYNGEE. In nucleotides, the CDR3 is TGTGCCAGCAGCGTAGCTCCGGCGGGGGAGTACCAAGAGACCCAGTACTTC. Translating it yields CASSVAPAGEYQETQYF.